This T cell receptor (beta chain) was recorded in a study of blood T cell repertoires in COVID-19. The overall study: The analysed material was cDNA or gDNA that came from T cells, B-cell-depleted T cells, or PBMCs.

Original methodology: Nucleated cell number was recorded as an estimate derived from reference gene primer amplification. Here immunoSEQ multiplex PCR was the method, and the copy in TCRdb shows in-frame clones only, minus some. That table is the source of V, J and clone size, and D and trimming were worked out from the DNA. The sample yields 150,000 to 200,000 clones, about four fifths seen once. V was shortened by 3 bases and J by 8 bases, with 13 bases between the two germline ends. The CDR3 covers 12 residues. Germline V gene data show CDR1 as GTSNPN and CDR2 as SVGIG (reference sequence). V usage is TRBV30 and J usage is TRBJ1-1; no definite D call. What was sequenced was peripheral blood. This receptor was taken from a woman older than 75 with acute or convalescent COVID-19. Here the CDR3 DNA reads TGTGCCTGGAGGGCGGGTGGGAACGAAGCTTTCTTT. As protein: CAWRAGGNEAFF.